One sample yielded the 7 T cell receptor beta chains listed below, sequenced in a study of blood T cell repertoires in COVID-19. Only in-frame clones appear in the TCRdb table, and some are missing; sequencing was by immunoSEQ multiplex PCR. The sample has about 63,000 clones, more than 85% seen once. The sequenced sample was peripheral blood. These receptors all come from a man aged 50 to 59 with active COVID-19.

This chain connects TRBV28 to TRBJ1-1; D gene ambiguous. V was clipped by 7 bases and J by 0 bases, with 18 bases between them. This CDR3 comprises 16 residues. Germline V CDR1 and CDR2: MDHEN, SYDVKM. The CDR3 protein is CASMRQGHNMNTEAFF. CDR3 bases: TGTGCCAGCATGAGGCAAGGCCACAACATGAACACTGAAGCTTTCTTT.

V is TRBV18 and J is TRBJ2-7, with TRBD1 as a possible D gene (5 bases). CDR3 size: 12 residues. Germline values: CDR1 KGHSH, CDR2 LQKENI. Trimming removed 3 bases from V and 5 bases from J, with 8 bases in between. The CDR3 nucleotides are TGTGCCAGCTCACCCAGGGTCCACGAGCAGTACTTC. Its protein product is CASSPRVHEQYF.

The CDR3 is CASSVSSGRGEQYF. In DNA, the CDR3 is TGTGCCAGCAGCGTCTCTAGCGGGAGGGGAGAGCAGTACTTC. The rearrangement uses TRBV2 and TRBJ2-7; 12 nucleotides agree with TRBD2. This CDR3 comprises 14 residues. V lost 6 bases to trimming and J lost 7 bases; unmatched junction nucleotides: 7. From germline, CDR1 is SNHLY and CDR2 FYNNEI.

About this clone: In the same sample, other DNA sequences code for this CDR3. This chain links TRBV28 with TRBJ1-5; 10 nucleotides line up with TRBD1. CDR3 size: 16 residues. V gave up 7 bases and J gave up 10 bases; unmatched junction bases: 16. CDR1 is MDHEN, CDR2 SYDVKM, per germline. The CDR3 region has the DNA TGTGCCAGCAAACTATACACCGGGACAGGGGCTCAACCCCAGCATTTT. This sequence encodes CASKLYTGTGAQPQHF.

The chain couples TRBV6-6 to TRBJ2-5, with D possibly matching TRBD2 (5 bases). The V end lost 6 bases, the J end lost 1 base, and 9 bases lay between the germline ends. The CDR3 is made up of 13 amino acids. Per germline, CDR1 MNHNY and CDR2 SVGAGI (reference sequence). This CDR3 reads CASSAGVQETQYF. The CDR3 bases are TGTGCCAGCAGCGCCGGGGTCCAAGAGACCCAGTACTTC.

V and J are TRBV28 and TRBJ2-3; possibly TRBD1 for D (6 bases). CDR1 and CDR2 (germline): MDHEN, SYDVKM. V gave up 8 bases and J gave up 2 bases, with 20 bases separating them. The CDR3 is 16 amino acids. The CDR3 spells CASSIRGFRNTDTQYF. DNA of the CDR3: TGTGCCAGCTCAATAAGGGGGTTTAGAAACACAGATACGCAGTATTTT.

The rearrangement uses TRBV5-4 and TRBJ2-7; a weak D match, TRBD1 (6 bases). CDR1 and CDR2 (germline): SGHNT, YYREEE (reference sequence). CDR3 length equals 14 residues. Trimming took off 5 bases at V and 1 base at J, with 13 bases between the two ends. The CDR3 DNA sequence: TGTGCCAGCAGGCCGACAGGCACATCCTACGAGCAGTACTTC. It is translated as CASRPTGTSYEQYF.